This TCR beta chain was recorded in a study of control samples from healthy donors and cancer patients. The table came from immunoSEQ multiplex PCR; TCRdb's copy has only in-frame clones and leaves some out. The table has 80,000 to 85,000 clones, around nine tenths seen once. V trimming: 5 bases; J trimming: 6 bases; junction bases outside the gene matches: 8. The CDR3 totals 15 residues. Per the germline V gene, CDR1 is SGHTA and CDR2 is FQGNSA. This chain connects TRBV7-2 to TRBJ2-1, with 9 bases fitting TRBD2. The receptor was derived from a woman in her fifties or sixties in good health. The sample was blood. This chain's CDR3 is CASSLIAGAVNEQFF. The CDR3 coding sequence is TGTGCCAGCAGCCTTATAGCGGGGGCCGTCAATGAGCAGTTCTTC.